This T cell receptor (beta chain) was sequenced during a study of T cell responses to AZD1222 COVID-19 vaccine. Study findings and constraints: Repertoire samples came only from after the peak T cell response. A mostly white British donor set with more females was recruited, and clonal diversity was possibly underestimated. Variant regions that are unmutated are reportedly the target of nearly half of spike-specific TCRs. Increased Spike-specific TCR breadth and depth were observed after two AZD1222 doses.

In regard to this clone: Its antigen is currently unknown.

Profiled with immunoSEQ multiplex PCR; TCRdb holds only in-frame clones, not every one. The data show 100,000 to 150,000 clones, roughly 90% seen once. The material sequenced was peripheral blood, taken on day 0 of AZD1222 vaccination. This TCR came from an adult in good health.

The CDR3 is CASSSGLAYNEQFF. The CDR3 bases are TGTGCCAGCAGCTCGGGACTAGCGTACAATGAGCAGTTCTTC. This rearrangement joins TRBV13 to TRBJ2-1; 10 positions agree with TRBD2. The CDR3 length is 14 residues. The germline V gene encodes CDR1 PRHDT and CDR2 FYEKMQ (reference sequence). V shed 4 bases and J 4 bases; nucleotides not matched to a gene: 1.